A selection of T cell receptor beta chains follows, all from one sample in a study of glioma-infiltrating T cells after dendritic cell vaccination. The data were produced by immunoSEQ multiplex PCR, yet TCRdb's version contains in-frame clones alone and is incomplete. The sample has 45,000 to 60,000 clones; just under 85% are singletons. Sequences were derived from blood, sampled after dendritic cell vaccination. Every receptor here comes from a human donor with glioblastoma. CDR3s include the opening cysteine and the closing phenylalanine or tryptophan. Fields, in order: J gene, D gene, clone size, V gene, CDR3 DNA, CDR3 protein. The D gene is left open where the match is weak. The size of a clone is reported for some rows only, either as once, few or many, or as a class for expanded clones.

>TRBJ1-1|-|once|TRBV18
TGTGCCAGCTCACCACCCTGGGGGAGGACTGAAGCTTTCTTT
CASSPPWGRTEAFF
>TRBJ1-2|TRBD1|-|TRBV5-6
TGTGCCAGCAGCCCCAGGGGGGACAGGGCGTTTCGTAACTATGGCTACACCTTC
CASSPRGDRAFRNYGYTF
>TRBJ2-5|TRBD1|-|TRBV19
TGTGCCAGTAGTATAGGGACAGGGGTCACAGAGACCCAGTACTTC
CASSIGTGVTETQYF
>TRBJ2-2|TRBD2|-|TRBV5-1
TGCGCCAGCAGCCCGCGCCCCACTAGCGGGGGGGCGGGCACCGGGGAGCTGTTTTTT
CASSPRPTSGGAGTGELFF
>TRBJ1-5|-|-|TRBV5-1
TGCGCCAGCAGCTTGGAGGGAGGGAACAATCAGCCCCAGCATTTT
CASSLEGGNNQPQHF
>TRBJ1-2|TRBD1|-|TRBV7-2
TGTGCCAGCAGCATAAACCGGGACAGGATGGACTATGGCTACACCTTC
CASSINRDRMDYGYTF
>TRBJ1-5|TRBD1|-|TRBV19
TGTGCCAGTAGTATAGAGGCGACAGGGGTCAGACAGCCCCAGCATTTT
CASSIEATGVRQPQHF
>TRBJ1-2|-|once|TRBV5-1
TGCGCCAGCAGCTTGTTATTCCCCTCGGGGGGCTACACCTTC
CASSLLFPSGGYTF
>TRBJ1-1|-|-|TRBV6-6
TGTGCCAGCAGTTCCCACAGGGTAGTTATCCCTGAAGCTTTCTTT
CASSSHRVVIPEAFF
>TRBJ2-7|-|-|TRBV5-1
TGCGCCAGCAGTTATCAGTCAGAGCAGTACTTC
CASSYQSEQYF